A selection of T cell receptor beta chains follows, all from one sample in a study of T cell repertoires in cytomegalovirus infection. Via MiXCR, TCRdb re-called the reads, giving one row per CDR3 protein. Of about 700,000 distinct CDR3 sequences in the sample, around 35% are singletons; the top ten hold 15% to 20%. These receptors have no known antigen. This specimen consisted of cultured PBMCs, obtained from culture after CMV antigen stimulation. These receptor sequences come from a human donor in good health (CMV status not recorded). Some clones in this sample may be carry-over from other donors' samples. The CDR3 runs from the conserved cysteine through the conserved F or W. D genes are given only for firm matches. The listing skips clone size in some rows; elsewhere it reads once, few, many or a size class.

TRBD1,TRBV6-1,NA,TRBJ1-1,TGTGCCAGCAGTACAGGGGGCCTCACTGAAGCTTTCTTT,CASSTGGLTEAFF
TRBD2,TRBV7-8,NA,TRBJ2-7,TGTGCCAGCAGCTTAGGGGAGGGGATGGACGAGCAGTACTTC,CASSLGEGMDEQYF
TRBD2,TRBV7-8,few,TRBJ2-5,TGTGCCAGCAGCCACCGGCTAGCGGGGATCCTCCGGGGAGAGACCCAGTACTTC,CASSHRLAGILRGETQYF
TRBD1,TRBV7-2,NA,TRBJ1-6,TGTGCCAGCAGCTCGGACAGGGGCGCTAATTCACCCCTCCACTTT,CASSSDRGANSPLHF
TRBD2,TRBV28,NA,TRBJ2-5,TGTGCCAGCAAAATTGGTTCGGGAGGGGAGACCCAGTACTTC,CASKIGSGGETQYF
TRBD2,TRBV6-5,few,TRBJ2-1,TGTGCCAGCAGTTCCGGGACTAGCAGTGAGCAGTTCTTC,CASSSGTSSEQFF
TRBD2,TRBV6-6,few,TRBJ2-7,TGTGCCAGCAGACCTCGACTAGCGGGAGGGAGCTCCTACGAGCAGTACTTC,CASRPRLAGGSSYEQYF
NA,TRBV12-3/TRBV12-4,NA,TRBJ2-6,TGTGCCAGCAGTCCCCGGGGCAGGGGCGAGTCTGGGGCCAACGTCCTGACTTTC,CASSPRGRGESGANVLTF
NA,TRBV11-1,NA,TRBJ2-1,TGTGCCAGCAGCTCAGCCGTAGGGGACGGCTGGAATGAGCAGTTCTTC,CASSSAVGDGWNEQFF
NA,TRBV19,NA,TRBJ1-3,TGTGCCAGTATGTGGGATTACTCTGGAAACACCATATATTTT,CASMWDYSGNTIYF
TRBD2,TRBV29-1,NA,TRBJ2-1,TGCAGCGTTAGGGCTAGCGGGAGGGTTATTGAGCAGTTCTTC,CSVRASGRVIEQFF
NA,TRBV3-1,NA,TRBJ1-6,TGTGCCAGCAGTTACAGGGCGGGGTATAATTCACCCCTCCACTTT,CASSYRAGYNSPLHF
NA,TRBV15,NA,TRBJ1-1,TGTGCCACCAGCAGACGGGGGGACACTGAAGCTTTCTTT,CATSRRGDTEAFF
NA,TRBV20-1,NA,TRBJ2-3,TGCAGTGCTAGAGCGTCTCCAGGAGGCACAGATACGCAGTATTTT,CSARASPGGTDTQYF
NA,TRBV7-2,few,TRBJ2-3,TGTGCCAGCAGACGGGCCCGAGGGGCAGATACGCAGTATTTT,CASRRARGADTQYF
TRBD2,TRBV7-9,many,TRBJ2-7,TGTGCCAGCAGCTCCGCCGGGACTAGCGGGAGTTACGAGCAGTACTTC,CASSSAGTSGSYEQYF
NA,TRBV24-1,NA,TRBJ2-7,TGTGCCACCGTCCGGTGGGACGGGGACGCCTACGAGCAGTACTTC,CATVRWDGDAYEQYF
NA,TRBV5-4,NA,TRBJ1-1,TGTGCCAGCAGCTTACGGGACAAGTCTCCTGAAGCTTTCTTT,CASSLRDKSPEAFF
NA,TRBV7-2,NA,TRBJ2-3,TGTGCCAGCAGCCCGGGACCCGAGGATACGCAGTATTTT,CASSPGPEDTQYF
NA,TRBV6-5,few,TRBJ2-1,TGTGCCAGCAGTTACTCCGCAAGGTCTAACAACCCAAATGAGCAGTTCTTC,CASSYSARSNNPNEQFF
NA,TRBV6-1,few,TRBJ2-1,TGTGCCAGCAGTTACGGGCCCGGGGGTCTCGAGCAGTTCTTC,CASSYGPGGLEQFF
TRBD1,TRBV6-5,NA,TRBJ2-2,TGTGCCAGCACCGCCCCCGGGACAGGCGGCACCGGGGAGCTGTTTTTT,CASTAPGTGGTGELFF
NA,TRBV6-1,NA,TRBJ2-1,TGTGCCAGCAGTGATCTTGATGAGCAGTTCTTC,CASSDLDEQFF
NA,TRBV7-2,NA,TRBJ2-3,TGTGCCAGCAGCTTAGATTTTTGGGATTTCACAGATACGCAGTATTTT,CASSLDFWDFTDTQYF
NA,TRBV20-1,once,TRBJ2-7,TGCAGTGCTAAAAAAACCGGGACTCCTATGGAGCAGTACTTC,CSAKKTGTPMEQYF
NA,TRBV12-3/TRBV12-4,NA,TRBJ2-2,TGTGCCAGCAGTTTAGGGCCGTCGAGCACCGGGGAGCTGTTTTTT,CASSLGPSSTGELFF
NA,TRBV4-1,NA,TRBJ2-7,TGTGCCAGCAGCCAGATTCAAACCAGCGAGCAGTACTTC,CASSQIQTSEQYF
TRBD1,TRBV5-1,NA,TRBJ2-1,TGCGCCAGCAGCCGGGGACAGGGGTGGGACAATGAGCAGTTCTTC,CASSRGQGWDNEQFF
TRBD2,TRBV20-1,NA,TRBJ2-2,TGCAGTGCTAGAGATCCCCGACTAGCGGACACCGGGGAGCTGGTTTTT,CSARDPRLADTGELVF
NA,TRBV7-2,many,TRBJ2-5,TGTGCCAGCAGCCCCATGGAGGGGAGGGAGACCCAGTACTTC,CASSPMEGRETQYF
NA,TRBV19,NA,TRBJ1-2,TGTGCCAGTAGCTCCAGGGGACCCGGACAGCCTCGTTATGGCTACACCTTC,CASSSRGPGQPRYGYTF
TRBD1,TRBV6-5,NA,TRBJ2-7,TGTGCCAGCAGTTATGGGACAGGACGCTACGAGCAGTACTTC,CASSYGTGRYEQYF
NA,TRBV20-1,NA,TRBJ2-7,TGCAGTGCTAGAGATCCCCCCCGTGGGTACGAGCAGTACTTC,CSARDPPRGYEQYF
NA,TRBV27,many,TRBJ1-2,TGTGCCAGCAGCTTATCGAGTAACTATGGCTACACCTTC,CASSLSSNYGYTF
NA,TRBV7-6,many,TRBJ2-5,TGTGCCAGCAGCTTAGCGTCTGAGACCCAGTACTTC,CASSLASETQYF
TRBD1,TRBV19,few,TRBJ1-2,TGTGCCAGTAGTACCCGGGACAGGGGGAACTATGGCTACACCTTC,CASSTRDRGNYGYTF
NA,TRBV7-8,many,TRBJ1-2,TGTGCCAGCAGAGGACCCGGGACGGAAAACTATGGCTACACCTTC,CASRGPGTENYGYTF
TRBD1,TRBV28,NA,TRBJ2-3,TGTGCCAGCGGCAGGGGGCCGTTTACAGATACGCAGTATTTT,CASGRGPFTDTQYF
TRBD1,TRBV11-2,NA,TRBJ1-6,TGTGCCAGCACCCCTGCGGGACAGTATAATTCACCCCTCCACTTT,CASTPAGQYNSPLHF
TRBD1,TRBV2,NA,TRBJ1-5,TGTGCCACCAAACAGGGGGCATGGCAGCCCCAGCATTTT,CATKQGAWQPQHF
TRBD1,TRBV6-1,NA,TRBJ1-2,TGTGCCAGCAGTCGGGGACAGACGATTTATGGCTACACCTTC,CASSRGQTIYGYTF